This T cell receptor (beta chain) was identified during a study of HIV-infected children after antiretroviral therapy interruption. The TCR library was built from RNA with a 3' RACE protocol and unique molecular identifiers. TCRdb re-analysed the 3' RACE reads in MiXCR, keeping a single row per CDR3 protein. This table has about 83,000 distinct CDR3 sequences, 6.9% appearing once. The CDR3 has 13 residues. The V gene's germline CDR1 is WNHNN and CDR2 SYGVQD (reference sequence). Trimming shortened V by 9 bases and J by 6 bases, and 16 bases separated the two germline ends. Treatment of the sample: PENTA 11 planned treatment interruption arm or continuous ART arm.

The sample here was CD45RA+ CD4+ T cells from PBMCs, pooled from several time points, taken from a donor given antiretroviral therapy, either interrupted or continuous. The subset was: naive CD4+ CD45RA+ CD45RO- T cells. V gene TRBV10-1 combines with J gene TRBJ2-3, with a possible D match to TRBD2 (7 bases). This sequence originates from a pool of human donors with HIV. CDR3 sequence: CASARGPGDTQYF. CDR3 DNA sequence: TGCGCCAGTGCGCGGGGGCCAGGGGATACGCAGTATTTT.